These T cell receptor beta chains were read from a single sample in a study of blood T cell repertoires in COVID-19. Here immunoSEQ multiplex PCR was the method, and the copy in TCRdb shows in-frame clones only, minus some. The sample has about 190,000 clones, roughly 84% seen once. Sequences were obtained from PBMCs or T cells enriched from blood (not recorded which). The receptors derive from a woman aged 25-40 years who had recovered from COVID-19. The conserved cysteine and the conserved F or W are not part of the CDR3 here.

J	length	V	CDR3
TRBJ1-1	12	TRBV7-8	ASSLHSGGTEAF
TRBJ2-1	14	TRBV28	ASSPSGLAGLNEQF
TRBJ1-5	13	TRBV5-1	ASSPGGQSNQPQH
TRBJ1-5	14	TRBV2	ASKTGGSLGYQPQH
TRBJ1-5	10	TRBV7-9	ASSLDGWPQH
TRBJ2-2	13	TRBV2	ASSGQGMESGELF
TRBJ2-1	13	TRBV6-6	ASSGERTIGDEQF
TRBJ1-1	13	TRBV5-1	ASSVNSGAGTEAF
TRBJ1-1	11	TRBV4-1	ASSPTGSTEAF
TRBJ2-1	14	TRBV9	ASSVVPSGSGNEQF
TRBJ2-6	15	TRBV3-1/TRBV3-2	ASSQDTPGSGANVLT
TRBJ2-1	13	TRBV7-3	ASSPLGGVYNEQF
TRBJ2-2	14	TRBV28	ASSLVSAGGAGELF
TRBJ2-7	12	TRBV7-9	ASKPGGPSDEQY
TRBJ2-3	15	TRBV11-2	ASSTDRSAFSTDTQY
TRBJ1-1	14	TRBV9	ASSAGTGVISTEAF
TRBJ2-1	13	TRBV24-1	ATSETSGTYNEQF
TRBJ2-2	12	TRBV6-5	ATLAGGSTGELF
TRBJ1-5	13	TRBV5-1	ASSLEGAPHQPQH
TRBJ2-3	11	TRBV29-1	SAGGGSGDTQY
TRBJ2-3	10	TRBV6-6	ASSPVADTQY
TRBJ2-1	14	TRBV5-1	ASSTISGGPLNEQF
TRBJ2-7	12	TRBV19	ASSPGTSIREQY
TRBJ1-1	12	TRBV27	ASSTRDRGTEAF
TRBJ1-5	13	TRBV19	ASSIDPGLDQPQH